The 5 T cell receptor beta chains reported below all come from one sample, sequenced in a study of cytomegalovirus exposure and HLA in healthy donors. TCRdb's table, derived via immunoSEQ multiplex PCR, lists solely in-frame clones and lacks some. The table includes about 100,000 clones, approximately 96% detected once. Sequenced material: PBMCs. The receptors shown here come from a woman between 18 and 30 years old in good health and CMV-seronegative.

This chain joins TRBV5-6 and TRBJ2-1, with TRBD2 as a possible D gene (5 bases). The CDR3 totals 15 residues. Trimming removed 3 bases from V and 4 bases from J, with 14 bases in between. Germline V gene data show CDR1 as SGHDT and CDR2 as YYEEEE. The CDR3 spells CASSSTLGVYNEQFF. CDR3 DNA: TGTGCCAGCAGCTCTACTCTCGGGGTATACAATGAGCAGTTCTTC.

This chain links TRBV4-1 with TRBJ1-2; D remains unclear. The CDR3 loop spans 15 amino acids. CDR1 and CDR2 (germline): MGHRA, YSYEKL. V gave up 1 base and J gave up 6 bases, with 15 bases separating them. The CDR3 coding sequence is TGCGCCAGCAGCCAAGGGCCGGGAAGGATGGATGGCTACACCTTC. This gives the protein CASSQGPGRMDGYTF.

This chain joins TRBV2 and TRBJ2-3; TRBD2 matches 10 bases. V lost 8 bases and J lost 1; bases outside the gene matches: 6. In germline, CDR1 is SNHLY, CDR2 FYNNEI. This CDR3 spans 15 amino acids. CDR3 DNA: TGTGCCAGCCTCCTTCTAGCGGGGGGCACAGATACGCAGTATTTT. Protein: CASLLLAGGTDTQYF.

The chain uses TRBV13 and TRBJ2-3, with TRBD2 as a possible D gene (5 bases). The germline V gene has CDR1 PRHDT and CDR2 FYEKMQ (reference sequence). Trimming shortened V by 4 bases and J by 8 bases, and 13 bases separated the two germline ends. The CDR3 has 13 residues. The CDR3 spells CASSSSTSRTQYF. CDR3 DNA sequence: TGTGCCAGCAGCTCCTCAACTAGTCGTACGCAGTATTTT.

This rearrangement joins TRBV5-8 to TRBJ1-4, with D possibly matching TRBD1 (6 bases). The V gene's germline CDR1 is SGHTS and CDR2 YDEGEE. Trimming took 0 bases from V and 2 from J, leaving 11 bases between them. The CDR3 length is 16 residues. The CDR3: CASSLGHRVTNEKLFF. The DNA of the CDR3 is TGTGCCAGCAGCTTGGGACACAGGGTGACTAATGAAAAACTGTTTTTT. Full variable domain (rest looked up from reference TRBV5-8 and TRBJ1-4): EAGVTQSPTHLIKTRGQQATLRCSPISGHTSVYWYQQALGLGLQFLLWYDEGEERNRGNFPPRFSGRQFPNYSSELNVNALELEDSALYLCASSLGHRVTNEKLFFGSGTQLSVL.